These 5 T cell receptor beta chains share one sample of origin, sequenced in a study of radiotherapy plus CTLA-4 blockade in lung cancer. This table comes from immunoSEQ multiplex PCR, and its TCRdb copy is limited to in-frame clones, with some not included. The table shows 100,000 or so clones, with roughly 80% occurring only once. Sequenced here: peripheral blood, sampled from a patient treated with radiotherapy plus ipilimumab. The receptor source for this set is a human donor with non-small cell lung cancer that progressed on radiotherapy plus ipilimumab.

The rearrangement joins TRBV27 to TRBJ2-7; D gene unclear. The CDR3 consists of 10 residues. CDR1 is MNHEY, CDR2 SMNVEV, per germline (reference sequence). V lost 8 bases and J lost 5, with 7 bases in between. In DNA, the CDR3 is TGTGCCAGCCTTCCGAACGAGCAGTACTTC. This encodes CASLPNEQYF.

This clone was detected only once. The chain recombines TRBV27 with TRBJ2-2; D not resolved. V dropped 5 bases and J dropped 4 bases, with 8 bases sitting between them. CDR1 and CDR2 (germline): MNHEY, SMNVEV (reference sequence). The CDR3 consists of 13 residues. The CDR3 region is CASSLHVTGELFF. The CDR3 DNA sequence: TGTGCCAGCAGTCTGCATGTCACCGGGGAGCTGTTTTTT.

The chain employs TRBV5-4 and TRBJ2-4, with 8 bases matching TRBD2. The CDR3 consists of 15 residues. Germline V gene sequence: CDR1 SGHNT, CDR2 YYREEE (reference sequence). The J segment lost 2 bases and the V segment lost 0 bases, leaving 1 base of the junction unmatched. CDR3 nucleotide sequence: TGTGCCAGCAGCTTGGCGGGAGGGTCCAAAAACATTCAGTACTTC. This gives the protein CASSLAGGSKNIQYF.

The CDR3 nucleotides are TGTGCCAGCAGAACGTGGGGTAGGGACTATGGCTACACCTTC. As protein: CASRTWGRDYGYTF. This sequence joins TRBV5-4 and TRBJ1-2; D not certain. Germline values: CDR1 SGHNT, CDR2 YYREEE (reference sequence). CDR3 size: 14 residues. V lost 5 bases and J 3 bases, leaving 14 bases between the germline ends.

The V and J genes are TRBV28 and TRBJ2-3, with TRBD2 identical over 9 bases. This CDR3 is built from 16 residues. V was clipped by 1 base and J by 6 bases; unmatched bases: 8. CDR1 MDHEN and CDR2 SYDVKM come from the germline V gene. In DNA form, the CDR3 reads TGTGCCAGCAGTTTATATAGCGGGAGTAGTTACGATACGCAGTATTTT. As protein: CASSLYSGSSYDTQYF.